Listed here are 24 T cell receptor beta chains from one sample, sequenced in a study of breast tumors, draining lymph nodes, adjacent tissues. TCRdb redid the calling of the multiplex PCR reads with MiXCR, one entry per CDR3 protein. The sample yields 200,000 to 250,000 distinct CDR3 sequences, 30% to 35% seen once. Breast cancer patients provided tissue from their axillary draining lymph nodes. The sequencing sample was made of axillary lymph node tissue. The receptor set was obtained from a female donor with breast cancer. Some clones in this sample may be carry-over from other donors' samples.

The chain has TRBV7-9 and TRBJ2-5; D might be TRBD2 (7 bases). The CDR3 consists of 14 residues. The germline V gene has CDR1 SEHNR and CDR2 FQNEAQ (reference sequence). V was shortened by 1 base and J by 5 bases, with 11 bases between the two germline ends. Written as DNA, the CDR3 is TGTGCCAGCAGCTTAGGGGGGGGGCACGAGACCCAGTACTTC. The encoded protein is CASSLGGGHETQYF. Complete variable domain (other parts from reference TRBV7-9 and TRBJ2-5): DTGVSQNPRHKITKRGQNVTFRCDPISEHNRLYWYRQTLGQGPEFLTYFQNEAQLEKSRLLSDRFSAERPKGSFSTLEIQRTEQGDSAMYLCASSLGGGHETQYFGPGTRLLVL.

This clonotype was picked up many times. The chain is built from TRBV7-9 and TRBJ2-1; no reliable D call. Per the germline V gene, CDR1 is SEHNR and CDR2 is FQNEAQ (reference sequence). The CDR3 extends over 15 amino acids. Trimming took off 5 bases at V and 10 bases at J, with 21 bases between the two ends. Written as DNA, the CDR3 is TGTGCCAGCAGCCCTATCCCAGCTCTCCCCACCGAGCAGTTCTTC. Residues: CASSPIPALPTEQFF.

With regard to this clonotype: This clone may be a read error of a much larger clone one base away. The CDR3 region has the DNA TGCAGTGCTAGAAGTCCTAGGGGTGGTCCAGAGACCCAGTACTTC. Its translation: CSARSPRGGPETQYF. The V and J genes are TRBV20-1 and TRBJ2-5, with D possibly being TRBD1 (5 bases). Trimming left V 2 bases short and J 4 bases short, with 17 bases between. The CDR3 extends over 15 amino acids. The germline V gene encodes CDR1 DFQATT and CDR2 SNEGSKA (reference sequence).

The genes are TRBV3-1 and TRBJ2-2; D unclear. The CDR3 totals 15 residues. Per the germline V gene, CDR1 is LGHDT and CDR2 is YNNKEL (reference sequence). V lost 1 base and J 5 bases, leaving 11 bases between the germline ends. The CDR3: CASSQVYSPTGELFF. The CDR3 nucleotides read TGTGCCAGCAGCCAAGTATACAGTCCAACCGGGGAGCTGTTTTTT.

V usage is TRBV7-2 and J usage is TRBJ2-7; the D gene is possibly TRBD1 (7 bases). V was cut by 6 bases and J by 2 bases, with 14 bases left in between. The CDR3 length is 14 residues. CDR1 and CDR2 (germline): SGHTA, FQGNSA. CDR3 loop: CASRQGGGTYEQYF. The DNA for the CDR3 is TGTGCCAGCAGACAAGGGGGCGGGACCTACGAGCAGTACTTC.

This clonotype was observed many times. The chain employs TRBV7-3 and TRBJ2-6; no clear D. The V end lost 7 bases, the J end lost 0 bases, and 16 bases lay between the germline ends. Germline CDR1 is SGHTA and CDR2 is FQGTGA. The CDR3 runs to 17 residues. DNA for the CDR3: TGTGCCAGCATCGATCCCCGACAAGACTCTGGGGCCAACGTCCTGACTTTC. This codes for CASIDPRQDSGANVLTF. The complete variable domain, with remaining parts taken from reference TRBV7-3 and TRBJ2-6, reads GAGVSQTPSNKVTEKGKYVELRCDPISGHTALYWYRQSLGQGPEFLIYFQGTGAADDSGLPNDRFFAVRPEGSVSTLKIQRTERGDSAVYLCASIDPRQDSGANVLTFGAGSRLTVL.

This clonotype was picked up many times. This chain's CDR3 is CASSYGGGASYEQYF. The CDR3 DNA follows: TGTGCCAGCAGTTACGGTGGCGGGGCCTCCTACGAGCAGTACTTC. V usage is TRBV6-6 and J usage is TRBJ2-7; maybe TRBD2 (6 bases). Germline V CDR1 and CDR2: MNHNY, SVGAGI (reference sequence). Trimming took off 2 bases at V and 0 bases at J, with 11 bases between the two ends. The CDR3 spans 15 residues.

This clonotype was detected ten times or more. This rearrangement joins TRBV5-1 to TRBJ2-1, with D hard to call. From germline, CDR1 is SGHRS and CDR2 YFSETQ. The CDR3 contains 15 residues. V was trimmed by 0 bases and J by 2 bases, leaving 9 bases between them. The CDR3 DNA is TGCGCCAGCAGCTTGGAGGCGGAGACCTACAATGAGCAGTTCTTC. Amino acids: CASSLEAETYNEQFF.

This clonotype was seen repeatedly, ten times or more. The chain combines TRBV29-1 with TRBJ2-6, with 7 bases that match TRBD2. The CDR3 has 14 amino acids. The ends lost 4 bases at V and 2 bases at J; junction bases unmatched: 2. The germline gives CDR1 SQVTM, CDR2 ANQGSEA. CDR3 nucleotides: TGCAGCGTTGTGGGAGGGCCTGGGGCCAACGTCCTGACTTTC. Protein sequence: CSVVGGPGANVLTF.

This clonotype has at least ten counts. The chain employs TRBV2 and TRBJ2-1; 12 positions agree with TRBD2. Germline V CDR1 and CDR2: SNHLY, FYNNEI. The CDR3 is 18 residues long. J was trimmed by 1 base and V by 10 bases; bases with no gene match: 14. CDR3 protein: CATEGPSGRVSSYNEQFF. CDR3 bases: TGTGCCACCGAGGGGCCTAGCGGGAGGGTAAGTTCCTACAATGAGCAGTTCTTC.

This clonotype was counted many times. The genes are TRBV6-1 and TRBJ2-3; D call uncertain. Trimming left V 2 bases short and J 2 bases short, with 11 bases between. CDR1 MNHNS and CDR2 SASEGT come from the germline V gene. The CDR3 loop spans 15 amino acids. This CDR3 reads CASSELDDPTDTQYF. The CDR3 bases are TGTGCCAGCAGTGAACTGGACGATCCCACAGATACGCAGTATTTT.

This clonotype was detected ten times or more. The gene calls are TRBV19 and TRBJ1-5; D ambiguous. Germline V gene data show CDR1 as LNHDA and CDR2 as SQIVND (reference sequence). This CDR3 region has 17 residues. Trimming removed 4 bases at V and 3 bases at J, with 19 bases between. CDR3: CASSTRPSDTYNQPQHF. CDR3 DNA: TGTGCCAGTAGTACCCGACCCTCTGACACTTACAATCAGCCCCAGCATTTT. Supplemented by reference TRBV19 and TRBJ1-5, the full variable domain reads DGGITQSPKYLFRKEGQNVTLSCEQNLNHDAMYWYRQDPGQGLRLIYYSQIVNDFQKGDIAEGYSVSREKKESFPLTVTSAQKNPTAFYLCASSTRPSDTYNQPQHFGDGTRLSIL.

In this sample, this clonotype turned up many times. The rearrangement links TRBV7-2 to TRBJ1-2; 9 positions agree with TRBD1. The V segment lost 2 bases and the J segment 0 bases; nucleotides outside the gene matches: 10. This CDR3 comprises 18 residues. From germline, CDR1 is SGHTA and CDR2 FQGNSA. The CDR3 reads CASSLNSQGAKSNYGYTF. The DNA of the CDR3 is TGTGCCAGCAGCTTAAATTCACAGGGGGCCAAATCTAACTATGGCTACACCTTC.

A word on this clonotype: An end of the junction differs from the germline gene, which may be a read error. The V gene is TRBV20-1, the J gene TRBJ2-5, with 7 bases matching TRBD1. The CDR3 length is 11 residues. Germline V gene lookup returns CDR1 DFQATT and CDR2 SNEGSKA (reference sequence). CDR3 DNA sequence: TGCAGTGCTACTGACAGGGAGACCCAGTCCTTC. Translating gives CSATDRETQSF.

A word on this clonotype: This clone may be a read error of a much larger clone one base away. The chain combines TRBV30 with TRBJ1-2; no clear D gene. The CDR3 runs to 11 residues. Germline V gene lookup returns CDR1 GTSNPN and CDR2 SVGIG (reference sequence). CDR3 amino acids: CAWSAGYGCTF. CDR3 nucleotide sequence: TGTGCCTGGAGTGCCGGCTATGGCTGCACCTTC.

This clonotype was detected ten times or more. V usage is TRBV7-2 and J usage is TRBJ2-5; D perhaps matches TRBD1 (6 bases). The CDR3 length is 12 residues. CDR1 is SGHTA, CDR2 FQGNSA, per germline. V lost 6 bases to trimming and J lost 4 bases, with 9 bases between them. The CDR3 protein is CASSTGRETQYF. The CDR3 bases are TGTGCCAGCAGTACAGGGCGAGAGACCCAGTACTTC.

For the CDR3, the DNA is TGCAGTGCTAAACTGACAGCCCGGACTTCAGCCACTGAAGCTTTCTTT. Protein: CSAKLTARTSATEAFF. The chain has TRBV20-1 and TRBJ1-1; a possible D gene is TRBD1 (5 bases). Trimming pared 4 bases from V and 4 bases from J, leaving 22 bases between. The CDR3 spans 16 residues. Germline V CDR1 and CDR2: DFQATT, SNEGSKA (reference sequence).

Of note for this clonotype: One end of the junction does not line up with germline, which may come from a read error. The chain carries TRBV19 and TRBJ2-1; 15 bases match TRBD2. The CDR3 has 17 amino acids. Per the germline V gene, CDR1 is LNHDA and CDR2 is SQIVND (reference sequence). CDR3 in DNA: TGTGCCAGTAGTATTAGGACTAGCGGGAGGGCCTATAATGAGCAGTCCTTC. This translates into CASSIRTSGRAYNEQSF. Full variable domain (missing parts from reference TRBV19 and TRBJ2-1): DGGITQSPKYLFRKEGQNVTLSCEQNLNHDAMYWYRQDPGQGLRLIYYSQIVNDFQKGDIAEGYSVSREKKESFPLTVTSAQKNPTAFYLCASSIRTSGRAYNEQSFGPGTRLTVL.

As to this clonotype: At one end, the junction sequence differs from germline, possibly due to a read error. The chain carries TRBV6-1 and TRBJ1-2, with 10 nucleotides matching TRBD1. The germline gives CDR1 MNHNS, CDR2 SASEGT. This CDR3 contains 15 residues. The CDR3 reads CASSGIGTGDYGYIF. The CDR3, as DNA: TGTGCCAGCAGTGGTATCGGGACAGGGGACTATGGCTACATCTTC.

The V and J genes are TRBV20-1 and TRBJ2-3; 9 positions agree with TRBD2. The V and J ends lost 5 bases and 3 bases, in that order; junction bases with no gene match: 9. CDR1 and CDR2 (germline): DFQATT, SNEGSKA (reference sequence). This CDR3 region has 15 residues. CDR3 in DNA: TGCAGTGCTTCTCGCGGGGGGGTCTTAACAGATACGCAGTATTTT. The encoded protein is CSASRGGVLTDTQYF.

With regard to this clonotype: This sequence may be a read error, since a much larger clone differs from it by one base. The limits of the CDR3 on the DNA are not certain, so only TCRdb's listed CDR3 is given. The rearrangement joins TRBV6-6 to TRBJ2-1; TRBD1, the D gene given by the table, was not confirmed from the DNA. The CDR3 totals 14 residues, both ends included. Germline CDR1 reads MNHNY; CDR2 reads SVGAGI (reference sequence). The CDR3 spells CASSSSPEYNEQFF.

As for this clonotype: This may come from a read error, since a much larger clone is one base off. This chain connects TRBV7-3 to TRBJ2-2; a weak D match, TRBD1 (6 bases). Germline assignment: CDR1 SGHTA and CDR2 FQGTGA. This CDR3 contains 16 residues. V shed 8 bases and J shed 0 bases, with 16 bases lying between them. CDR3 DNA sequence: TGTGCCAGCGTCATCGGGACAAACCCGAACACCGGGGAGCTGTTTTTT. Translating it yields CASVIGTNPNTGELFF.

The chain is built from TRBV7-9 and TRBJ2-1; 11 positions match TRBD2. V lost 3 bases to trimming and J lost 11 bases; unmatched junction nucleotides: 12. Germline CDR1 and CDR2: SEHNR and FQNEAQ (reference sequence). The CDR3 runs to 16 residues. The DNA of the CDR3 is TGTGCCAGCAGCTTGGAAGTACTAGCGGGAGTTTTCAAGCAGTTCTTC. Its translation: CASSLEVLAGVFKQFF. Looking up the rest from reference TRBV7-9 and TRBJ2-1 gives the full variable domain: DTGVSQNPRHKITKRGQNVTFRCDPISEHNRLYWYRQTLGQGPEFLTYFQNEAQLEKSRLLSDRFSAERPKGSFSTLEIQRTEQGDSAMYLCASSLEVLAGVFKQFFGPGTRLTVL.

This clonotype came up a few times. The rearrangement uses TRBV5-6 and TRBJ2-2, with unresolved D. This CDR3 has 15 residues. Per the germline V gene, CDR1 is SGHDT and CDR2 is YYEEEE. The V gene lost 4 bases and the J gene lost 6 bases, with 16 bases spanning the gap. For the CDR3, the DNA is TGTGCCAGCAGCCCTTGGAAGGAGTATCCCGGGGAGCTGTTTTTT. Amino acids: CASSPWKEYPGELFF.